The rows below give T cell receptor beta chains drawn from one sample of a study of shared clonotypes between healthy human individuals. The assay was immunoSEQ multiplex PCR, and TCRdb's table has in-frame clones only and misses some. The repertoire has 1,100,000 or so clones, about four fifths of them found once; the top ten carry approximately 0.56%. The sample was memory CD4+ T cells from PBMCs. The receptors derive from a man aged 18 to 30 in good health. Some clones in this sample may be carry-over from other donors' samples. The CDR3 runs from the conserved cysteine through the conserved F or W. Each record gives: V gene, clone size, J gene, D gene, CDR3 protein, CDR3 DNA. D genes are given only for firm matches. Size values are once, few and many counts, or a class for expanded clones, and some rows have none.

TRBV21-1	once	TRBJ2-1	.	CASSNWLAVKEQFF	TGTGCCAGCAGCAATTGGCTAGCCGTGAAGGAGCAGTTCTTC
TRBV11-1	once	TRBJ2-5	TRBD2	CASSSISGRAGETQYF	TGTGCCAGCAGCTCAATTAGCGGGAGGGCAGGAGAGACCCAGTACTTC
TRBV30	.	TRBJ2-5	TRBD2	CAWREGLTSAQETQYF	TGTGCCTGGAGAGAGGGGCTCACTAGCGCCCAAGAGACCCAGTACTTC
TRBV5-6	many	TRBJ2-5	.	CASSFSPPSRETQYF	TGTGCCAGCAGCTTTAGCCCTCCGTCCAGAGAGACCCAGTACTTC
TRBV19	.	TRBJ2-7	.	CASSVRGGDGRRYEQYF	TGTGCCAGTAGTGTCCGCGGTGGGGATGGGAGAAGATACGAGCAGTACTTC
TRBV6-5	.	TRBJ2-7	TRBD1	CASSLGQRLYEQYF	TGTGCCAGCAGCCTGGGACAGAGACTATACGAGCAGTACTTC
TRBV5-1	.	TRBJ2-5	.	CASSPAGRTQYF	TGCGCCAGCAGCCCGGCTGGGCGGACCCAGTACTTC
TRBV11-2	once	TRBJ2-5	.	CASRSIGTSPQYF	TGTGCCAGCAGAAGTATAGGGACGAGCCCCCAGTACTTC
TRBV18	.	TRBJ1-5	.	CASSPQGGQPQHF	TGTGCCAGCTCACCTCAGGGAGGTCAGCCCCAGCATTTT
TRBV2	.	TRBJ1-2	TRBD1	CASSDRQQGATGYTF	TGTGCCAGCAGTGACCGCCAACAGGGGGCGACCGGCTACACCTTC
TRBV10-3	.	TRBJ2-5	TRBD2	CANAPTSGQETQYF	TGTGCCAACGCCCCGACTAGCGGCCAAGAGACCCAGTACTTC